These 31 T cell receptor beta chains share one sample of origin, sequenced in a study of neoadjuvant anti-PD-1 for oral cavity cancer. Libraries were prepared by immunoSEQ multiplex PCR; TCRdb keeps only in-frame clonotypes and omits some of them. The sample has about 79,000 clones, around 83% seen once. The input for sequencing was PBMCs, taken before nivolumab (anti-PD-1) treatment. The source of these receptors is a person aged 35-80 years with oral cavity squamous cell carcinoma.

This clone is judged medium-sized. V is TRBV29-1 and J is TRBJ2-1, with TRBD2 matching over 7 bases. Unmatched junction bases numbered 6, after V lost 1 base and J lost 3 bases. This CDR3 region has 15 residues. Germline V gene sequence: CDR1 SQVTM, CDR2 ANQGSEA. CDR3 nucleotide sequence: TGCAGCGTTGAAGGGCTAGCGGACGACTACAATGAGCAGTTCTTC. As protein: CSVEGLADDYNEQFF.

The gene calls are TRBV7-2 and TRBJ2-3; D remains unclear. Per germline, CDR1 SGHTA and CDR2 FQGNSA. The germline V and J ends were trimmed by 1 base and 5 bases, with 16 bases remaining between them. This CDR3 is built from 16 residues. The CDR3 spells CASSLVGQGWRDTQYF. The CDR3 region has the DNA TGTGCCAGCAGCTTAGTGGGCCAAGGGTGGAGAGATACGCAGTATTTT.

The chain recombines TRBV29-1 with TRBJ1-1; TRBD1 aligns across 8 bases. CDR1 is SQVTM, CDR2 ANQGSEA, per germline. The CDR3 has 10 residues. Trimming cost V 4 bases and J 11 bases; bases outside gene matches: 3. The chain's CDR3 is CSVVRGPAFF. The CDR3 region has the DNA TGCAGCGTTGTCAGGGGGCCGGCTTTCTTT.

This chain connects TRBV29-1 to TRBJ1-2; unclear D gene. CDR3 length: 11 amino acids. Looked up from germline, CDR1 is SQVTM and CDR2 is ANQGSEA. Trimming took off 0 bases at V and 8 bases at J, with 7 bases between the two ends. The CDR3 DNA sequence: TGCAGCGTTGAAGATGGTTCCGGCTACACCTTC. It yields the protein CSVEDGSGYTF.

This sequence joins TRBV6-6 and TRBJ1-3; the D gene is possibly TRBD1 (5 bases). The CDR3 has 14 amino acids. Trimming stripped 8 bases from V and 0 bases from J, with 11 bases between. Germline V lookup: CDR1 MNHNY, CDR2 SVGAGI (reference sequence). The DNA for the CDR3 is TGTGCCAGCGGGGGGATCTACTCTGGAAACACCATATATTTT. This sequence encodes CASGGIYSGNTIYF.

The gene calls are TRBV14 and TRBJ2-7; D gene uncertain. Germline-derived CDR1 and CDR2 are SGHDN and FVKESK. Trimming took off 2 bases at V and 4 bases at J, with 15 bases between the two ends. This CDR3 has 15 amino acids. CDR3 bases: TGTGCCAGCAGCCAACACGAAAGAGGTTTTTACGAGCAGTACTTC. Its translation: CASSQHERGFYEQYF.

The chain recombines TRBV5-1 with TRBJ2-1, with 8 bases identical to TRBD2. Unmatched junction bases numbered 2, after V lost 0 bases and J lost 3 bases. Looked up from germline, CDR1 is SGHRS and CDR2 is YFSETQ. The CDR3 has 15 amino acids. CDR3 nucleotides: TGCGCCAGCAGCTTGGCAGCGGGAGACTACAATGAGCAGTTCTTC. As protein: CASSLAAGDYNEQFF.

The chain is built from TRBV27 and TRBJ1-2, with 10 bases identical to TRBD1. This CDR3 comprises 15 residues. The V gene's germline CDR1 is MNHEY and CDR2 SMNVEV (reference sequence). Germline trimming cut 2 bases from V and 0 bases from J; bases unmatched to any gene: 0. The CDR3 is CASSLGTGANYGYTF. The CDR3, as DNA: TGTGCCAGCAGTTTAGGGACAGGGGCTAACTATGGCTACACCTTC.

J is TRBJ1-1 and V is TRBV7-2, with D unclear. The CDR3 runs to 16 residues. Germline V gene lookup returns CDR1 SGHTA and CDR2 FQGNSA. V shed 5 bases and J shed 3 bases, with 19 bases lying between them. The CDR3 protein is CASSHLGRGRYTEAFF. The CDR3 DNA reads TGTGCCAGCAGCCACCTAGGACGGGGAAGGTACACTGAAGCTTTCTTT.

This chain uses TRBV11-3 with TRBJ2-2, with 7 bases that match TRBD1. This CDR3 is built from 17 residues. Germline lookup yields CDR1 SGHNT and CDR2 YENEEA. V lost 4 bases to trimming and J lost 5 bases; unmatched junction nucleotides: 13. The CDR3 DNA reads TGTGCCAGCAGCTCCTCGGGACAGCTAGGATGGACCGGGGAGCTGTTTTTT. Its translation is CASSSSGQLGWTGELFF.

This clone was found a few times. The rearrangement joins TRBV28 to TRBJ2-5; 7 bases agree with TRBD1. There are 13 residues in the CDR3. The V gene's germline CDR1 is MDHEN and CDR2 SYDVKM. V lost 5 bases, J lost 4 bases, and 4 bases stayed unmatched. The CDR3 region is CASSNRGRETQYF. The CDR3 nucleotides read TGTGCCAGCAGTAACAGGGGAAGAGAGACCCAGTACTTC.

V usage is TRBV9 and J usage is TRBJ2-1, with TRBD2 identical over 9 bases. Germline V gives CDR1 SGDLS, CDR2 YYNGEE. CDR3 length equals 16 residues. V lost 3 bases to trimming and J lost 2 bases; unmatched junction nucleotides: 6. The CDR3 nucleotides read TGTGCCAGCAGCGGAAGACCTAGCGGGGCCTACAATGAGCAGTTCTTC. This gives the protein CASSGRPSGAYNEQFF.

This sequence joins TRBV19 and TRBJ2-5, with TRBD2 matching 8 bases. V lost 7 bases, J lost 5 bases, and 12 bases stayed unmatched. The CDR3 length is 15 residues. Germline loops: CDR1 LNHDA, CDR2 SQIVND (reference sequence). The CDR3 coding sequence is TGTGCCAGTAAGGTCGGTAGCGGGGCCGTGGAGACCCAGTACTTC. Its translation is CASKVGSGAVETQYF.

Regarding this clone: Different DNA sequences within this sample yield the same CDR3. The V call is TRBV6-1, the J call TRBJ2-7; a weak D match, TRBD1 (6 bases). The CDR3 has 15 amino acids. The germline V and J ends were trimmed by 2 bases and 1 base, with 12 bases remaining between them. Looked up from germline, CDR1 is MNHNS and CDR2 is SASEGT. CDR3 DNA: TGTGCCAGCAGTGAATGGGCAGGGGCATCCTACGAGCAGTACTTC. Its translation is CASSEWAGASYEQYF.

The V gene is TRBV2, the J gene TRBJ1-2, with D uncertain. CDR3 size: 14 residues. Germline lookup yields CDR1 SNHLY and CDR2 FYNNEI. V dropped 6 bases and J dropped 4 bases, with 15 bases sitting between them. This chain's CDR3 is CASSAQSLSYGYTF. As DNA, the CDR3 is TGTGCCAGCAGCGCACAGAGCCTAAGCTATGGCTACACCTTC.

The chain combines TRBV6-6 with TRBJ2-4; the D gene could be TRBD1 or TRBD2 (5 bases each). Germline lookup yields CDR1 MNHNY and CDR2 SVGAGI (reference sequence). V lost 11 bases and J 0 bases, leaving 17 bases between the germline ends. The CDR3 sequence is 15 residues long. In DNA, the CDR3 is TGTGCCGGGATCAGGGACCATCGAGCCAAAAACATTCAGTACTTC. This encodes CAGIRDHRAKNIQYF.

Details on this clone: In the same sample, other DNA sequences code for this CDR3. This chain's CDR3 is CASRPTGGGNTIYF. In nucleotides, the CDR3 is TGTGCCAGCAGACCTACAGGGGGTGGAAACACCATATATTTT. The chain has TRBV27 and TRBJ1-3; TRBD1 aligns across 8 bases. Trimming cost V 6 bases and J 3 bases; bases outside gene matches: 4. In germline, CDR1 is MNHEY, CDR2 SMNVEV (reference sequence). This CDR3 is 14 amino acids long.

CDR3 sequence (DNA): TGTGCCAGCGCCACTAGAGGGGGGGCCGGGGCCAACGTCCTGACTTTC. Residues: CASATRGGAGANVLTF. The genes are TRBV7-2 and TRBJ2-6; D might be TRBD2 (7 bases). With 8 bases removed from V and 4 bases from J, the gap between germline ends came to 18 bases. The CDR3 covers 16 residues. Germline CDR1 reads SGHTA; CDR2 reads FQGNSA.

The gene calls are TRBV9 and TRBJ2-1; TRBD2 matches at 12 bases. The V gene end was trimmed by 0 bases and the J gene end by 9 bases; junction bases not matched to a gene: 10. The CDR3 has 17 residues. CDR1 is SGDLS, CDR2 YYNGEE, per germline. The DNA for the CDR3 is TGTGCCAGCAGCGTAGGGCTAGCGGGAGGGAGTCCCGGTGAGCAGTTCTTC. Amino acid sequence: CASSVGLAGGSPGEQFF.

J is TRBJ2-3 and V is TRBV2, with D possibly being TRBD1 (5 bases). Trimming stripped 7 bases from V and 3 bases from J, with 11 bases between. This CDR3 has 13 residues. Germline loops: CDR1 SNHLY, CDR2 FYNNEI. CDR3 amino acids: CASMGLPTDTQYF. CDR3 in DNA: TGTGCCAGCATGGGGCTACCTACAGATACGCAGTATTTT.

The chain recombines TRBV29-1 with TRBJ2-2; 11 positions match TRBD1. Germline-derived CDR1 and CDR2 are SQVTM and ANQGSEA. J gave up 7 bases and V 6 bases, and 7 bases lay outside the gene matches. The CDR3 sequence is 14 residues long. For the CDR3, the DNA is TGCAGCGTCCGGACAGGGGGCGGTGGCGGGGAGCTGTTTTTT. It translates to CSVRTGGGGGELFF.

This clone was picked up a small number of times. The chain links TRBV7-8 to TRBJ2-1; 14 bases line up with TRBD2. The CDR3 is 18 amino acids. J was trimmed by 8 bases and V by 5 bases; bases with no gene match: 14. The germline CDR1 and CDR2 sequences are SGHVS and FQNEAQ. The CDR3 sequence: CASSPPLRLAGGIYEQFF. Written as DNA, the CDR3 is TGTGCCAGCAGCCCCCCGCTACGACTAGCGGGGGGGATTTATGAGCAGTTCTTC.

This clone was observed once. V and J are TRBV30 and TRBJ1-1, with no clear D. The V gene's germline CDR1 is GTSNPN and CDR2 SVGIG (reference sequence). The CDR3 is made up of 13 amino acids. Trimming took 3 bases from V and 5 from J, leaving 13 bases between them. The CDR3 DNA follows: TGTGCCTGGAGCGTTAACCAGTTTACTGAAGCTTTCTTT. Translating gives CAWSVNQFTEAFF.

V usage is TRBV6-5 and J usage is TRBJ1-1, with 9 bases identical to TRBD1. This CDR3 spans 14 amino acids. With 5 bases clipped from V and 3 bases from J, the junction kept 4 bases outside the gene matches. Germline CDR1 is MNHEY and CDR2 is SVGAGI. The CDR3 sequence is CASSPGQGYTEAFF. The CDR3 DNA sequence: TGTGCCAGCAGTCCCGGACAGGGGTACACTGAAGCTTTCTTT.

This chain links TRBV7-3 with TRBJ2-3; 7 bases are a match to TRBD2. V lost 4 bases and J lost 1; bases outside the gene matches: 14. This CDR3 comprises 18 residues. Germline values: CDR1 SGHTA, CDR2 FQGTGA. CDR3 in DNA: TGTGCCAGCAGCTCCGCTAGCGGACTCCTTACTGGCACAGATACGCAGTATTTT. Translation: CASSSASGLLTGTDTQYF.

The chain is built from TRBV7-8 and TRBJ2-1; D may be TRBD2 (6 bases). Trimming stripped 8 bases from V and 12 bases from J, with 20 bases between. Germline CDR1 is SGHVS and CDR2 is FQNEAQ. The CDR3 consists of 13 residues. The CDR3 sequence is CASLGFRDLRQFF. The CDR3 DNA follows: TGTGCCAGCTTGGGATTCCGGGACTTGAGGCAGTTCTTC.

The V call is TRBV11-2, the J call TRBJ1-6; D is uncertain. Per germline, CDR1 SGHAT and CDR2 FQNNGV. The CDR3 is made up of 12 amino acids. V was pared by 5 bases and J by 10 bases, with 9 bases between. The CDR3 nucleotides are TGTGCCAGCAGCCCCCCATTCTCACCCCTCCACTTT. Its translation: CASSPPFSPLHF.

This clone was seen only a few times. The chain is built from TRBV27 and TRBJ1-5; D is undetermined. CDR3 length equals 14 residues. From germline, CDR1 is MNHEY and CDR2 SMNVEV (reference sequence). Trimming left V 3 bases short and J 0 bases short, with 6 bases between. Here the CDR3 reads CASSFADSNQPQHF. CDR3 in DNA: TGTGCCAGCAGTTTTGCGGATAGCAATCAGCCCCAGCATTTT.

The chain joins TRBV7-8 to TRBJ1-5; D unclear. Germline CDR1 and CDR2: SGHVS and FQNEAQ. Trimming removed 5 bases from V and 7 bases from J, with 15 bases in between. This CDR3 has 14 amino acids. The CDR3 here is CASSPRSEVQPQHF. The CDR3 region has the DNA TGTGCCAGCAGCCCGCGTTCGGAGGTACAGCCCCAGCATTTT.

The chain recombines TRBV5-1 with TRBJ2-3; D is unclear. From germline, CDR1 is SGHRS and CDR2 YFSETQ. V was shortened by 0 bases and J by 7 bases, with 6 bases between the two germline ends. The CDR3 contains 12 residues. The CDR3 reads CASSLEPNTQYF. Written as DNA, the CDR3 is TGCGCCAGCAGCTTGGAACCAAATACGCAGTATTTT. Drawing the rest from reference TRBV5-1 and TRBJ2-3, the complete variable domain is KAGVTQTPRYLIKTRGQQVTLSCSPISGHRSVSWYQQTPGQGLQFLFEYFSETQRNKGNFPGRFSGRQFSNSRSEMNVSTLELGDSALYLCASSLEPNTQYFGPGTRLTVL.

The chain employs TRBV4-1 and TRBJ1-5; TRBD1 matches at 8 bases. The CDR3 has 15 residues. Unmatched junction bases numbered 4, after V lost 4 bases and J lost 2 bases. The V gene's germline CDR1 is MGHRA and CDR2 YSYEKL. The CDR3 DNA sequence: TGCGCCAGCAGCCCCCTGGACAGGGGCAATCAGCCCCAGCATTTT. Its protein is CASSPLDRGNQPQHF.